This T cell receptor (beta chain) was obtained from a study of neurological immune-mediated disorders. Study-level results: TCR clonal expansion peaked in HTLV-1-associated myelopathy patients and was lowest in multiple sclerosis patients. CDR3 amino acid sequences of expanded clones were not shared across subjects, a result suggesting private repertoires in all groups.

The CDR3 contains 17 residues. CDR1 and CDR2 (germline): SGHTA, FQGNSA. Points on this clonotype: Its antigen is undetermined.

With 10-nucleotide random UMIs, 5'RACE was used to make the cDNA. TCRdb reanalysed the 5' RACE reads using MiXCR and keeps one entry per CDR3 protein. This sample has about 20,000 distinct CDR3 sequences, with over 25% found just once. This receptor was taken from a man aged 50-59 years with HTLV-1-associated myelopathy (HAM/TSP). V is TRBV7-2 and J is TRBJ2-3, with D perhaps matching TRBD1 or TRBD2 (6 bases each). The closer fit of TRBJ2-5 to the DNA end suggests the J call may be wrong. Sequencing was carried out using PBMCs. The CDR3 nucleotides are TGTGCCAGCAGCTCACAAGCGTCGGGGGCCCTGCTAGAGACCCAGTACTTC. Encoded protein: CASSSQASGALLETQYF.